This is a list of T cell receptor beta chains from one sample in a study of blood T cell repertoires in COVID-19. The data were produced by immunoSEQ multiplex PCR, yet TCRdb's version contains in-frame clones alone and is incomplete. The sample records about 260,000 clones, 88% being singletons. Material for sequencing was peripheral blood. Receptor source: a woman aged 25-40 years with COVID-19, enrolled during active disease. The CDR3 runs from the conserved cysteine through the conserved F or W. Fields, in order: D gene, clone size, V gene, J gene, CDR3 DNA, CDR3 protein. D genes are given only for firm matches. A row's size may be missing; if present it is once, few, many or a size class.

-	-	TRBV5-4	TRBJ2-7	TGTGCCAGCCGAATTCAGGGGATGGGCTCCTACGAGCAGTACTTC	CASRIQGMGSYEQYF
-	-	TRBV11-3	TRBJ2-3	TGTGCCAGCAGCCGCCGAGGCACAGATACGCAGTATTTT	CASSRRGTDTQYF
-	-	TRBV6-1	TRBJ2-2	TGTGCCAGCAGTGTGACTTCGATGGTCGTCACCGGGGAGCTGTTTTTT	CASSVTSMVVTGELFF
TRBD2	few	TRBV5-1	TRBJ2-7	TGCGCCAGCAAGCGGGAAGGACTCTCCGAGCAGTACTTC	CASKREGLSEQYF
-	-	TRBV27	TRBJ1-5	TGTGCCAGCAGTCCCACGTTACAGGGTCGGACTCAGCCCCAGCATTTT	CASSPTLQGRTQPQHF
-	-	TRBV3-1/TRBV3-2	TRBJ1-5	TGTGCCAGCAGCCAAGATCTGGTCCCGGGGCCCCAGCATTTT	CASSQDLVPGPQHF
TRBD1	once	TRBV29-1	TRBJ1-2	TGCAGCGTTGAAGATCCCAGGGGGAATTGGGATGGCTACACCTTC	CSVEDPRGNWDGYTF
TRBD1	-	TRBV27	TRBJ2-3	TGTGCCAGCAGTTTGGACAGGGCCACAGATACGCAGTATTTT	CASSLDRATDTQYF
-	once	TRBV19	TRBJ1-1	TGTGCCAGTAGTCGGGACACCACTGAAGCTTTCTTT	CASSRDTTEAFF
-	-	TRBV6-6	TRBJ1-1	TGTGCCAGCAGTTACGGGGGGGTACCGAACACTGAAGCTTTCTTT	CASSYGGVPNTEAFF
-	-	TRBV5-1	TRBJ2-5	TGCGCCAGCAGCCGCCCGCAGGGTCAAGAGACCCAGTACTTC	CASSRPQGQETQYF
TRBD1	-	TRBV4-1	TRBJ1-4	TGCGCCAGCAGCCCCTCCGGGACAGGGGAGGGTAATGAAAAACTGTTTTTT	CASSPSGTGEGNEKLFF
TRBD1	-	TRBV12-3/TRBV12-4	TRBJ2-7	TGTGCCAGCGGCCGGACAGGGATCAACGAGCAGTACTTC	CASGRTGINEQYF
TRBD1	-	TRBV5-1	TRBJ1-1	TGCGCCAGCAGCTTGGGACAGGGCGGGAACACTGAAGCTTTCTTT	CASSLGQGGNTEAFF
TRBD2	-	TRBV19	TRBJ2-1	TGTGCCAGTAGTATAGCAGGGCTAGCGGGTTTTGCGGAGCAGTTCTTC	CASSIAGLAGFAEQFF
TRBD1	-	TRBV2	TRBJ2-5	TGTGCCAGCAGTTACCGACAGGGACAAGAGACCCAGTACTTC	CASSYRQGQETQYF
TRBD2	-	TRBV19	TRBJ2-3	TGTGCCAGTAGTATCCCGAGCGGGAGGGCCGCAGATACGCAGTATTTT	CASSIPSGRAADTQYF
TRBD2	once	TRBV3-1/TRBV3-2	TRBJ2-2	TGTGCCAGCAGCCAAGAACCTAGCGGGCCCACCGGGGAGCTGTTTTTT	CASSQEPSGPTGELFF
-	-	TRBV20-1	TRBJ2-4	TGCAGTGCTAGTACGGGGGAGAATCTTGCCAAAAACATTCAGTACTTC	CSASTGENLAKNIQYF
-	-	TRBV7-8	TRBJ1-1	TGTGCCAGCAGCTTGGGCAGAAACACTGAAGCTTTCTTT	CASSLGRNTEAFF
-	-	TRBV25-1	TRBJ2-5	TGTGCCAGCAGTGAAAGACGGTCGGGGACCCAGTACTTC	CASSERRSGTQYF
TRBD2	-	TRBV30	TRBJ2-7	TGTGCCTGGAGTGTACCTAGGACTAGCCCCCGATACAGGAACGAGCAGTACTTC	CAWSVPRTSPRYRNEQYF
TRBD1	-	TRBV30	TRBJ2-1	TGTGCCTGGAAAAGGACAGGCAATGAGCAGTTCTTC	CAWKRTGNEQFF
-	-	TRBV11-2	TRBJ2-6	TGTGCCAGCAGCTTAGATCTAGGGGGAACTGGGGCCAACGTCCTGACTTTC	CASSLDLGGTGANVLTF
-	-	TRBV7-2	TRBJ2-7	TGTGCCAGCAGCCGGGGGACGGTGTCCTACGAGCAGTACTTC	CASSRGTVSYEQYF
-	-	TRBV5-6	TRBJ1-6	TGTGCCAGCAGCTTGGGGCAGGGGCGGGCACCCCTCCACTTT	CASSLGQGRAPLHF
-	-	TRBV18	TRBJ2-5	TGTGCCAGCTCACAGCAGGAGCGGGAGACCCAGTACTTC	CASSQQERETQYF
TRBD1	-	TRBV18	TRBJ1-3	TGTGCCAGCTCGCTGGGACAGGTTGGAAACACCATATATTTT	CASSLGQVGNTIYF
TRBD1	-	TRBV30	TRBJ1-6	TGTGCCTGGAGGGGGTCGGACAGGCGAAATTCACCCCTCCACTTT	CAWRGSDRRNSPLHF
TRBD2	once	TRBV7-7	TRBJ2-1	TGTGCTAGCAGTCGGACTAGCGGAGACTACAATGAGCAGTTCTTC	CASSRTSGDYNEQFF
-	-	TRBV24-1	TRBJ2-3	TGTGCCACCAGTGCTGGGCACACAGATACGCAGTATTTT	CATSAGHTDTQYF
-	-	TRBV6-2/TRBV6-3	TRBJ2-3	TGTGCCAGCAGTTACTCGGAGGGAGCTACGCAGTATTTT	CASSYSEGATQYF
TRBD2	-	TRBV28	TRBJ2-2	TGTGCCAGCCTCCACTCTAGCGGGAGGGCCGGGGAGCTGTTTTTT	CASLHSSGRAGELFF
-	-	TRBV30	TRBJ1-6	TGTGCCTGGAGATGGGAGGGCGCTTCACCCCTCCACTTT	CAWRWEGASPLHF
TRBD2	-	TRBV11-2	TRBJ2-1	TGTGCCAGCAGACTAGCGGGCCATTACAATGAGCAGTTCTTC	CASRLAGHYNEQFF
-	-	TRBV28	TRBJ2-7	TGTGCCAGCAGTTTGGGTGGGGCCCCTGCCTACGAGCAGTACTTC	CASSLGGAPAYEQYF
-	-	TRBV19	TRBJ1-1	TGTGCCAGCGCCCAAGGGAGGAGGCTCACTGAAGCTTTCTTT	CASAQGRRLTEAFF
TRBD2	-	TRBV24-1	TRBJ2-1	TGTGCCACTTCTTGGGAGGTAGCGGGAGGTGAGCAGTTCTTC	CATSWEVAGGEQFF
-	-	TRBV6-5	TRBJ1-1	TGTGCCAGCCGATGGTGGGAGACAGCTTTCTTT	CASRWWETAFF
TRBD2	-	TRBV7-9	TRBJ2-5	TGTGCCAGCAGCCGTGCGGCGGGAGGGGAGACCCAGTACTTC	CASSRAAGGETQYF
-	-	TRBV28	TRBJ2-2	TGTGCCAGCAGTTCTGGCGGCCCCACCGGGGAGCTGTTTTTT	CASSSGGPTGELFF
TRBD2	-	TRBV10-1	TRBJ2-7	TGCGCCAGCAGTGGATCGGGACTAGGGGCCTACGAGCAGTACTTC	CASSGSGLGAYEQYF
-	-	TRBV28	TRBJ1-2	TGTGCCAGCAGTTTAGATAGGGGCCATGGCTACACCTTC	CASSLDRGHGYTF
-	-	TRBV24-1	TRBJ2-1	TGTGCCACCAGTGATTTGGGTCGGGACAATGAGCAGTTCTTC	CATSDLGRDNEQFF
-	-	TRBV2	TRBJ2-3	TGTGCCAGCAGTGAGATGGACACCCGCACAGATACGCAGTATTTT	CASSEMDTRTDTQYF
-	-	TRBV6-2/TRBV6-3	TRBJ2-1	TGTGCCAGCAGTTACTCATCCCCCGCGTCCTACAATGAGCAGTTCTTC	CASSYSSPASYNEQFF
-	-	TRBV24-1	TRBJ2-3	TGTGCCACCAGTGGGCAGGCATTCGGTACGCAGTATTTT	CATSGQAFGTQYF
TRBD1	few	TRBV5-1	TRBJ2-7	TGCGCCAGCAGTTCCGGGACAGGGTTCCCCTACGAGCAGTACTTC	CASSSGTGFPYEQYF
TRBD2	-	TRBV5-6	TRBJ2-2	TGTGCCAGCAGCTTGAGACTAGCGGGGTCCACCGGGGAGCTGTTTTTT	CASSLRLAGSTGELFF
TRBD1	-	TRBV5-1	TRBJ1-5	TGCGCCAGCAGCTTACAGGGGAATCAGCCCCAGCATTTT	CASSLQGNQPQHF